This T cell receptor beta chain is drawn from a study of Ad26.COV2.S vaccination and SARS-CoV-2 variants. Treatment reported: around 19 received Ad26.COV2.S at low or high dose, single or two shots; 5 received placebo; per-sample allocation not given. Sampling occurred on day 63 after the first vaccine or placebo injection. Repertoires were generated with immunoSEQ multiplex PCR, while TCRdb's copy carries only in-frame clones and drops some. The sample lists under 400,000 clones; 80% to 90% were seen once. The TCR was taken from a person between 18 and 60 years old who received the Ad26.COV2.S COVID-19 vaccine or a placebo. Specimen: peripheral blood, collected in a trial of Ad26.COV2.S vaccine versus placebo.

The CDR3 coding sequence is TGTGCCAGCAGCTTAGTGACTACTGAAGCTTTCTTT. It is translated as CASSLVTTEAFF. V gene TRBV7-6 combines with J gene TRBJ1-1; D is undetermined. Germline V CDR1 and CDR2: SGHVS, FNYEAQ. The CDR3 totals 12 residues. Between the trimmed V and J ends, which lost 1 base and 5 bases, there was a span of 5 bases.